Listed here are 29 T cell receptor beta chains from one sample, sequenced in a study of T cell repertoires in cytomegalovirus infection. These TCRs are of unknown antigen specificity. TCRdb used MiXCR to reprocess the reads, holding one entry per CDR3 protein. The sample includes 900,000 to 950,000 distinct CDR3 sequences, less than 35% of them seen just once. The source material was cultured CD8+ T cells from PBMCs, sampled from culture after CMV antigen stimulation. The receptors originated from a human donor in good health (CMV status not recorded). Some clones in this sample may be carry-over from other donors' samples.

In regard to this clonotype: A clone one base away is much larger, so this may be a read error. This chain joins TRBV7-6 and TRBJ2-2, with a weak D call TRBD2 (6 bases). CDR1 SGHVS and CDR2 FNYEAQ come from the germline V gene. The CDR3 spans 17 residues. V lost 5 bases and J 0 bases, leaving 16 bases between the germline ends. The CDR3 region has the DNA TGTGCCAGCAGCAGGTTGCTAGCGACCGCGAACACCGGGGAGCTGTTTTTT. It is translated as CASSRLLATANTGELFF.

This clonotype came up a few times. The chain combines TRBV6-2 or TRBV6-3 with TRBJ2-6; D not resolved. This CDR3 spans 14 amino acids. The V gene lost 6 bases and the J gene lost 2 bases, with 8 bases spanning the gap. Germline V lookup: CDR1 MNHEY, CDR2 SVGEGT. CDR3 amino acids: CASRRGPGANVLTF. DNA of the CDR3: TGTGCCAGCAGAAGAGGTCCTGGGGCCAACGTCCTGACTTTC.

The sample holds many counts of this clonotype. The J gene is TRBJ1-1, the V gene TRBV7-2, with a tentative D call TRBD1 (5 bases). Germline CDR1 is SGHTA and CDR2 is FQGNSA. The CDR3 covers 14 residues. Trimming pared 0 bases from V and 4 bases from J, leaving 9 bases between. DNA of the CDR3: TGTGCCAGCAGCTTAGCGACAGCCCTCACTGAAGCTTTCTTT. It yields the protein CASSLATALTEAFF. The full variable domain, its missing parts supplied by reference TRBV7-2 and TRBJ1-1, is GAGVSQSPSNKVTEKGKDVELRCDPISGHTALYWYRQSLGQGLEFLIYFQGNSAPDKSGLPSDRFSAERTGGSVSTLTIQRTQQEDSAVYLCASSLATALTEAFFGQGTRLTVV.

This clonotype was found a few times. This rearrangement joins TRBV12-5 to TRBJ1-5; tentative D call: TRBD1 (5 bases). This CDR3 contains 17 residues. Germline V gene sequence: CDR1 LGHNT, CDR2 FRNRAP. Deletions cut 0 bases from V and 3 bases from J, with 15 bases between. This chain's CDR3 is CASGLVLPTGFNQPQHF. CDR3 sequence (DNA): TGTGCTAGTGGTTTGGTACTGCCCACAGGTTTCAATCAGCCCCAGCATTTT.

The V gene is TRBV4-1, the J gene TRBJ1-1; D is undetermined. V gave up 3 bases and J gave up 2 bases, with 7 bases separating them. CDR3 length: 13 amino acids. Germline V gene data show CDR1 as MGHRA and CDR2 as YSYEKL. The CDR3 sequence is CASSHIINTEAFF. In DNA, the CDR3 is TGCGCCAGCAGCCATATCATCAACACTGAAGCTTTCTTT.

This clonotype has only a few counts. This sequence joins TRBV10-3 and TRBJ2-7; unclear D gene. The V gene's germline CDR1 is ENHRY and CDR2 SYGVKD. The CDR3 contains 16 residues. V was cut by 0 bases and J by 7 bases, with 19 bases left in between. The CDR3 reads CAISESIIRTLEEQYV. DNA of the CDR3: TGTGCCATCAGTGAGTCGATTATCAGGACCCTCGAGGAGCAGTACGTC.

This clonotype is medium-sized in the sample. The chain recombines TRBV7-8 with TRBJ2-6; D might be TRBD1 (5 bases). Germline V gene data show CDR1 as SGHVS and CDR2 as FQNEAQ. Between the trimmed V and J ends, which lost 5 bases and 0 bases, there was a span of 14 bases. This CDR3 comprises 17 residues. The CDR3 DNA sequence: TGTGCCAGCAGCCGGACAAGAGGCATCTCTGGGGCCAACGTCCTGACTTTC. This codes for CASSRTRGISGANVLTF.

V is TRBV9 and J is TRBJ2-3; D perhaps matches TRBD1 (6 bases). The CDR3 has 14 residues. Trimming took off 0 bases at V and 4 bases at J, with 9 bases between the two ends. Per the germline V gene, CDR1 is SGDLS and CDR2 is YYNGEE. CDR3 in DNA: TGTGCCAGCAGCGTAGTACAGGGAGCAGATACGCAGTATTTT. It encodes CASSVVQGADTQYF.

The chain has TRBV5-1 and TRBJ1-2; 9 positions agree with TRBD1. Losses at the gene ends were 4 bases for V and 6 bases for J; bases not matched to a gene: 4. Germline V lookup: CDR1 SGHRS, CDR2 YFSETQ. The CDR3 runs 13 residues. This CDR3 reads CASSPGTGHGYTF. For the CDR3, the DNA is TGCGCCAGCAGCCCCGGGACAGGGCATGGCTACACCTTC.

This sequence joins TRBV7-9 and TRBJ2-7; TRBD1 might be the D (6 bases). Germline V gives CDR1 SEHNR, CDR2 FQNEAQ (reference sequence). V gave up 4 bases and J gave up 3 bases, with 10 bases separating them. The CDR3 runs to 13 residues. The CDR3 nucleotides read TGTGCCAGCAGCTCCGGGACATACTACGAGCAGTACTTC. Its translation: CASSSGTYYEQYF.

For the CDR3, the DNA is TGTGCCAGCTCACCAAAGGGGGCTTTAAACTCCTACGAGCAGTACGTC. Its translation: CASSPKGALNSYEQYV. This chain joins TRBV18 and TRBJ2-7, with 7 bases lining up with TRBD1. The CDR3 runs 16 residues. Germline trimming cut 2 bases from V and 0 bases from J; bases unmatched to any gene: 7. The germline CDR1 and CDR2 sequences are KGHSH and LQKENI.

This sequence joins TRBV9 and TRBJ2-5; 8 bases map to TRBD2. V lost 0 bases and J lost 2; bases outside the gene matches: 12. CDR3 length equals 18 residues. Germline CDR1 and CDR2: SGDLS and YYNGEE. CDR3 amino acids: CASSVDATASGRQETQYF. CDR3 bases: TGTGCCAGCAGCGTAGACGCCACGGCTAGCGGGCGGCAAGAGACCCAGTACTTC.

This clonotype was counted between two and nine times. The J gene is TRBJ2-1, the V gene TRBV7-8; D possibly uses TRBD1 or TRBD2 (5 bases each). The CDR3 totals 18 residues. CDR1 SGHVS and CDR2 FQNEAQ come from the germline V gene. With 4 bases removed from V and 6 bases from J, the gap between germline ends came to 25 bases. The CDR3 nucleotides read TGTGCCAGCAGCTCCTATGGGACCCCAATGAGAGCTTTCAATGAGCAGTTCTTC. It translates to CASSSYGTPMRAFNEQFF.

The chain recombines TRBV6-6 with TRBJ2-1; D ambiguous. The V end was cut by 6 bases, the J end by 6 bases, with 18 bases between. From germline, CDR1 is MNHNY and CDR2 SVGAGI (reference sequence). The CDR3 totals 15 residues. CDR3 DNA sequence: TGTGCCAGCAGCCGTGACACCCTTCCCCTCAATGAGCAGTTCTTC. Amino acid sequence: CASSRDTLPLNEQFF.

The chain links TRBV7-9 to TRBJ2-2, with a tentative D call TRBD2 (7 bases). There are 15 residues in the CDR3. The V end lost 3 bases, the J end lost 5 bases, and 13 bases lay between the germline ends. The germline gives CDR1 SEHNR, CDR2 FQNEAQ (reference sequence). CDR3 sequence: CASSLYREGTGELFF. The CDR3 DNA reads TGTGCCAGCAGCTTGTACAGGGAGGGAACCGGGGAGCTGTTTTTT.

The CDR3 nucleotides are TGTGCCAGCAGAGCCGACAGGGGCGTGGAGACCCAGTACTTC. This codes for CASRADRGVETQYF. V gene TRBV12-3 or TRBV12-4 combines with J gene TRBJ2-5; 8 nucleotides match TRBD1. V lost 6 bases, J lost 5 bases, and 8 bases stayed unmatched. The CDR3 runs to 14 residues.

For this clonotype: Just one base apart from a much larger clone, this may be a read error. This chain joins TRBV7-6 and TRBJ2-2, with 9 bases matching TRBD1. The germline CDR1 and CDR2 sequences are SGHVS and FNYEAQ. This CDR3 is built from 16 residues. V was pared by 1 base and J by 7 bases, with 7 bases of the junction left unmatched. The CDR3 loop is CASSLEQGATFGELFF. The CDR3 DNA is TGTGCCAGCAGCTTAGAACAGGGGGCTACGTTCGGGGAGCTGTTTTTT.

The chain joins TRBV7-9 to TRBJ2-3; possibly TRBD2 for D (5 bases). The germline CDR1 and CDR2 sequences are SEHNR and FQNEAQ (reference sequence). Trimming left V 5 bases short and J 6 bases short, with 15 bases between. The CDR3 consists of 14 residues. The CDR3 DNA reads TGTGCCAGCAGCGGATTGGACTGGTTGGATACGCAGTATTTT. Protein: CASSGLDWLDTQYF.

This chain links TRBV27 with TRBJ1-2; the D gene is possibly TRBD1 (6 bases). The CDR3 is 13 residues long. With 5 bases removed from V and 8 bases from J, the gap between germline ends came to 15 bases. Germline V gives CDR1 MNHEY, CDR2 SMNVEV (reference sequence). The CDR3 reads CASSPAGARGYTF. CDR3 bases: TGTGCCAGCAGTCCGGCGGGGGCGAGAGGCTACACCTTC.

The chain joins TRBV7-9 to TRBJ2-5, with D perhaps TRBD1 (5 bases). In germline, CDR1 is SEHNR, CDR2 FQNEAQ (reference sequence). This CDR3 is built from 12 residues. V shed 8 bases and J shed 2 bases, with 9 bases lying between them. The CDR3 spells CASLGRQETQYF. DNA for the CDR3: TGTGCCAGCCTGGGGCGGCAAGAGACCCAGTACTTC.

This clonotype appeared many times. At one end, the junction sequence differs from germline, possibly due to a read error. The V gene is TRBV7-7, the J gene TRBJ2-3, with D maybe TRBD2 (5 bases). The CDR3 length is 15 residues. Germline values: CDR1 SSHAT, CDR2 FNYEAQ (reference sequence). CDR3 DNA sequence: TGTGCTAGCAGCTTAAGTTTGGACTTCACAGATACGCAGTATTTT. It translates to CASSLSLDFTDTQYF.

The chain uses TRBV7-6 and TRBJ2-7; D unresolved. V lost 5 bases and J lost 2, with 13 bases in between. The CDR3 is 14 amino acids. Germline lookup yields CDR1 SGHVS and CDR2 FNYEAQ. The CDR3 nucleotides read TGTGCCAGCAGCATAGTCAAGCCCCCCTACGAGCAGTACTTC. This gives the protein CASSIVKPPYEQYF.

This clonotype was observed a few times. The rearrangement links TRBV20-1 to TRBJ2-7; D tentatively fits TRBD1 or TRBD2 (5 bases each). Germline V gene data show CDR1 as DFQATT and CDR2 as SNEGSKA (reference sequence). The germline V and J ends were trimmed by 6 bases and 3 bases, with 12 bases remaining between them. The CDR3 sequence is 12 residues long. CDR3 residues: CSAPGRYYEQYF. In DNA, the CDR3 is TGCAGTGCCCCAGGGAGATACTACGAGCAGTACTTC.

This clonotype was counted ten times or more. This chain connects TRBV29-1 to TRBJ1-2, with no clear D. The V end was cut by 0 bases, the J end by 4 bases, with 9 bases between. There are 13 residues in the CDR3. CDR1 is SQVTM, CDR2 ANQGSEA, per germline. CDR3 sequence (DNA): TGCAGCGTTGAAGATGGGGAAATCTATGGCTACACCTTC. This translates into CSVEDGEIYGYTF.

A word on this clonotype: The junction shows a germline mismatch at one end, possibly a read error. The chain recombines TRBV7-9 with TRBJ1-1; D is possibly TRBD1 (6 bases). Germline V gene lookup returns CDR1 SEHNR and CDR2 FQNEAQ (reference sequence). The CDR3 is made up of 14 amino acids. The CDR3 DNA is TGTGTCAGCAGCTTAGGAACGTGGCCGGACAGTTCCTTCTTT. Translating gives CVSSLGTWPDSSFF.

The chain links TRBV5-1 to TRBJ2-2; 7 nucleotides align to TRBD1. CDR3 size: 14 residues. V trimming: 6 bases; J trimming: 4 bases; junction bases outside the gene matches: 6. Per germline, CDR1 SGHRS and CDR2 YFSETQ. CDR3 amino acids: CASKPPGGTGELFF. CDR3 coding DNA: TGCGCCAGCAAGCCTCCAGGGGGCACCGGGGAGCTGTTTTTT.

The chain carries TRBV6-2 or TRBV6-3 and TRBJ2-2, with D perhaps matching TRBD1 (5 bases). Germline V gene lookup returns CDR1 MNHEY and CDR2 SVGEGT. This CDR3 is 16 amino acids long. Trimming took 3 bases from V and 1 from J, leaving 12 bases between them. The CDR3 bases are TGTGCCAGCAGTTATTGGCCAGGGTGGAACACCGGGGAGCTGTTTTTT. Translating gives CASSYWPGWNTGELFF.

Note on this clonotype: At one end the junction does not follow the germline gene, possibly because of a read error. This chain connects TRBV9 to TRBJ1-1, with D perhaps matching TRBD1 (5 bases). The V gene's germline CDR1 is SGDLS and CDR2 YYNGEE. There are 14 residues in the CDR3. The CDR3: CANSPDGGSTEAFF. The CDR3 nucleotides are TGTGCCAACAGCCCCGACGGGGGAAGCACTGAAGCTTTCTTT. Full variable domain (missing parts from reference TRBV9 and TRBJ1-1): DSGVTQTPKHLITATGQRVTLRCSPRSGDLSVYWYQQSLDQGLQFLIQYYNGEERAKGNILERFSAQQFPDLHSELNLSSLELGDSALYFCANSPDGGSTEAFFGQGTRLTVV.

The chain links TRBV5-3 to TRBJ1-6; TRBD1 aligns across 9 bases. TRBV5-3 is annotated as an ORF whose role is uncertain. The CDR3 runs 15 residues. The ends lost 8 bases at V and 8 bases at J; junction bases unmatched: 11. The CDR3 sequence is CASRPDRGWDSPLHF. As DNA, the CDR3 is TGTGCCAGCAGGCCGGACAGGGGATGGGATTCACCCCTCCACTTT.